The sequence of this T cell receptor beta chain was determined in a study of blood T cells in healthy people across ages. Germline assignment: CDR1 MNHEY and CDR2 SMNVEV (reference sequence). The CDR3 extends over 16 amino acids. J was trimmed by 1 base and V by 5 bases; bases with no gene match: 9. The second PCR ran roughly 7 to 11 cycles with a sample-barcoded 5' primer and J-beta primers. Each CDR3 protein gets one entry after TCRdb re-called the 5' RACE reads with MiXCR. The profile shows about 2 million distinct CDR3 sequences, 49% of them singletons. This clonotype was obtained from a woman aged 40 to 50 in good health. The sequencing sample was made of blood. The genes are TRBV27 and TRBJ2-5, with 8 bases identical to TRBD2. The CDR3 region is CASSQYSGGSQETQYF. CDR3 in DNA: TGTGCCAGCAGTCAATACTCGGGAGGGAGCCAAGAGACCCAGTACTTC.